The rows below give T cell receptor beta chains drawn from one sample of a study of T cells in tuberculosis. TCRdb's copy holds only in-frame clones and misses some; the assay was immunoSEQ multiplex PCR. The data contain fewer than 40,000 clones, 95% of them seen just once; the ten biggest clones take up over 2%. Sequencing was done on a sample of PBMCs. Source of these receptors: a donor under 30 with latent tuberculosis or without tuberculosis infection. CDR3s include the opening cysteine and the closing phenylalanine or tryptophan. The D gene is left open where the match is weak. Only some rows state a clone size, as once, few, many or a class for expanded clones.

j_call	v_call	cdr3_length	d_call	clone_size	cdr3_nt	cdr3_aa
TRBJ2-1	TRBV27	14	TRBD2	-	TGTGCCAGCAGCGTGGGGACTAGCGAGAGTGAGCAGTTCTTC	CASSVGTSESEQFF
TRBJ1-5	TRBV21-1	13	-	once	TGTGCCAGCAGCAAAGAAATTAGCCAGCCCCAGCATTTT	CASSKEISQPQHF
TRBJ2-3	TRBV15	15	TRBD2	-	TGTGCCACCAGTCTACGGGAGGCCAGCACAGATACGCAGTATTTT	CATSLREASTDTQYF
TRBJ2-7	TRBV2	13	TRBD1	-	TGTGCCAGAGGACAGGGGGAACCCTACGAGCAGTACTTC	CARGQGEPYEQYF
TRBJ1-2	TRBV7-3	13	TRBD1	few	TGTGCCAGCAAGCGGACAGGGTCAGGTGGCTACACCTTC	CASKRTGSGGYTF
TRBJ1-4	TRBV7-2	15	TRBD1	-	TGTGCCAGCAGCTTAGCCGGCAGGGGGATGAAAAAACTGTTTTTT	CASSLAGRGMKKLFF
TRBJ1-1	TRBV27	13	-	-	TGTGCCAGCAGTCTCACCACGGGCACTGAAGCTTTCTTT	CASSLTTGTEAFF
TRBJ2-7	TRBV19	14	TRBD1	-	TGTGCCAGTAGTATAAGAACAGGGGCCTACGAGCAGTACTTC	CASSIRTGAYEQYF
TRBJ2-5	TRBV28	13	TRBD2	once	TGTGCCAGCGTAGCGGGGGGCGGGGAGACCCAGTACTTC	CASVAGGGETQYF
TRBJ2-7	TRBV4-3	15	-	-	TGCGCCAGCAGCCAAGAACCAGCGGAGAACTACGAGCAGTACTTC	CASSQEPAENYEQYF
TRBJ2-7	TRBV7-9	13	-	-	TGTGCCAGCAGCTTAACGGGGAGTCGGGAGCAGTACTTC	CASSLTGSREQYF
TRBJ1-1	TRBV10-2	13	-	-	TGCGCCAGACCATCAGATATGAACACTGAAGCTTTCTTT	CARPSDMNTEAFF
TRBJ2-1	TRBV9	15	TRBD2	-	TGTGCCAGCAGCGGGGCTAGCGGGGGCTACAATGAGCAGTTCTTC	CASSGASGGYNEQFF
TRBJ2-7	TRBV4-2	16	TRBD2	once	TGTGCCAGCAGCCAAGATTTGAGCGGGGGGACCTACGAGCAGTACTTC	CASSQDLSGGTYEQYF
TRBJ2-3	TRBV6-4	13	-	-	TGTGCCAGCAGTCGCGGGGATACAGATACGCAGTATTTT	CASSRGDTDTQYF
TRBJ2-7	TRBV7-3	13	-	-	TGTGCCAGCAGCTCTTGGAGGGGTTACGAGCAGTACTTC	CASSSWRGYEQYF
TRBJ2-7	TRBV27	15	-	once	TGTGCCAGCAGTTTTAGGGCGGGATGGGACTACGAGCAGTACTTC	CASSFRAGWDYEQYF
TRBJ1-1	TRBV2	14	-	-	TGTGCCAGCAGTGAGGAACGCAGGGTGACTGAAGCTTTCTTT	CASSEERRVTEAFF
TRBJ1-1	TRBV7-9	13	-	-	TGTGCCAGCAGCCTGGACAGTAGCACTGAAGCTTTCTTT	CASSLDSSTEAFF
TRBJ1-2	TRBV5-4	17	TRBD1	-	TGTGCCAGCAGCTTGGGACAGGGGGCCGAATCCAACTATGGCTACACCTTC	CASSLGQGAESNYGYTF
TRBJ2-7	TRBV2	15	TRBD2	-	TGTGCCAGCAGTGAAGCGGGACTAGCAACCTACGAGCAGTACTTC	CASSEAGLATYEQYF
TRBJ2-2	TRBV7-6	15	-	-	TGTGCCAGCAGCTTGGGGGGGCTTGGCGCCGGGGAGCTGTTTTTT	CASSLGGLGAGELFF